The rows below give T cell receptor beta chains drawn from one sample of a study of blood T cell repertoires in COVID-19. The assay was immunoSEQ multiplex PCR, and TCRdb's table has in-frame clones only and misses some. This sample has about 32,000 clones, with approximately 83% found just once. Sequencing used peripheral blood. Source of these receptors: a woman over 75 with active or convalescent COVID-19. The CDR3 runs from the conserved cysteine through the conserved F or W. The order of the fields is J gene, V gene, clone size, D gene, CDR3 DNA, CDR3 protein. The D gene is left open where the match is weak. The size entry is marked missing in some rows and otherwise reads once, few, many or a size class.

J: TRBJ2-3; V: TRBV2; size: few; D: TRBD2; DNA: TGTGCCAGCAGTGTTGGGAGCGGGGTGACAGATACGCAGTATTTT; CDR3: CASSVGSGVTDTQYF
J: TRBJ2-1; V: TRBV10-3; size: .; D: .; DNA: TGTGCCATCAGTGAGTCGAGAAAAAATGAGCAGTTCTTC; CDR3: CAISESRKNEQFF
J: TRBJ1-2; V: TRBV6-2/TRBV6-3; size: .; D: .; DNA: TGTGCCAGCAGTTACGGGGGGACCCATGGCTACACCTTC; CDR3: CASSYGGTHGYTF
J: TRBJ2-1; V: TRBV4-1; size: .; D: TRBD2; DNA: TGCGCCAGCAGCCAAGATCTGGGACTAGCTTTAAATGAGCAGTTCTTC; CDR3: CASSQDLGLALNEQFF
J: TRBJ2-3; V: TRBV4-2; size: .; D: .; DNA: TGTGCCAGCAGCCAAGATGGTCCGTTAGCGGCAGATACGCAGTATTTT; CDR3: CASSQDGPLAADTQYF
J: TRBJ2-1; V: TRBV2; size: few; D: TRBD2; DNA: TGTGCCAGCAGTGGGGGCTTCCGGGGGGCCTACAATGAGCAGTTCTTC; CDR3: CASSGGFRGAYNEQFF
J: TRBJ2-6; V: TRBV27; size: .; D: .; DNA: TGTGCCAGCACAAGAGGGGGGGCCGGGGCCAACGTCCTGACTTTC; CDR3: CASTRGGAGANVLTF
J: TRBJ1-1; V: TRBV7-8; size: .; D: .; DNA: TGTGCCAGCAGCCCCAGTTTGATAAGGAACACTGAAGCTTTCTTT; CDR3: CASSPSLIRNTEAFF
J: TRBJ2-7; V: TRBV5-1; size: .; D: TRBD1; DNA: TGCGCCAGCAGTCGGACAGGGGGCTCCCTCGAGCAGTACTTC; CDR3: CASSRTGGSLEQYF
J: TRBJ2-1; V: TRBV5-4; size: .; D: .; DNA: TGTGCCAGCAGCTTGTCTGTGGTGGGCAGGGGCCATGAGCAGTTCTTC; CDR3: CASSLSVVGRGHEQFF
J: TRBJ1-4; V: TRBV7-8; size: .; D: .; DNA: TGTGCCAGCATGAACGGTGGTGAAAAACTGTTTTTT; CDR3: CASMNGGEKLFF
J: TRBJ1-2; V: TRBV5-8; size: .; D: .; DNA: TGTGCCAGCAGCTTGGGCGGTTTGACTTCAGCTTCTATCTATGGCTACACCTTC; CDR3: CASSLGGLTSASIYGYTF
J: TRBJ2-1; V: TRBV6-2/TRBV6-3; size: .; D: TRBD2; DNA: TGTGCCAGCAGTTACGCTAGCGGGAGAATCCATGAGCAGTTCTTC; CDR3: CASSYASGRIHEQFF
J: TRBJ2-2; V: TRBV19; size: .; D: .; DNA: TGTGCCAGTAAAAATAATGGACACCCCACCGGGGAGCTGTTTTTT; CDR3: CASKNNGHPTGELFF
J: TRBJ1-1; V: TRBV7-3; size: .; D: .; DNA: TGTGCCAGCAGCTTCGGGGGTAGACGGTGGGACTTT; CDR3: CASSFGGRRWDF
J: TRBJ1-1; V: TRBV2; size: .; D: .; DNA: TGTGCCAGCAGAGCAAGGGGCCTGAACACTGAAGCTTTCTTT; CDR3: CASRARGLNTEAFF
J: TRBJ1-5; V: TRBV5-1; size: .; D: .; DNA: TGCGCCAGCAGCTTGGGGACAGGCAATCAGCCCCAGCATTTT; CDR3: CASSLGTGNQPQHF
J: TRBJ2-5; V: TRBV7-3; size: .; D: .; DNA: TGTGCCAGCAGCTCTACAGGGTGGGGAGAGACCCAGTACTTC; CDR3: CASSSTGWGETQYF